Here is one T cell receptor beta chain with its context. Profiled with immunoSEQ multiplex PCR; TCRdb holds only in-frame clones, not every one. The sample shows around 57,000 clones, less than 95% of them seen only once. The CDR3 extends over 13 amino acids. Trimming removed 4 bases at V and 0 bases at J, with 7 bases between. Germline CDR1 is SGHNT and CDR2 is YYREEE (reference sequence). The data stem from a study of technical replicates of blood from a handful of donors. V gene TRBV5-4 combines with J gene TRBJ2-5, with D maybe TRBD2 (6 bases). The origin of this receptor is a human donor in good health. Sequenced material: T cells isolated from PBMCs. CDR3 sequence (DNA): TGTGCCAGCAGCCGGGACTACCAAGAGACCCAGTACTTC. Its translation is CASSRDYQETQYF.